This TCR beta chain was observed in a study of blood T cell repertoires in COVID-19. Overall study context: T cells, B-cell-depleted T cells, or PBMCs supplied cDNA or gDNA.

Original processing notes: It was from reference gene primer amplification that nucleated cell counts were estimated. Only in-frame clones appear in the TCRdb table, and some are missing; sequencing was by immunoSEQ multiplex PCR. From that table come the V and J calls and clone size; the DNA was used to work out D and trimming. The sample holds about 130,000 clones, 65% to 90% seen once. The CDR3 covers 15 residues. J was trimmed by 4 bases and V by 2 bases; bases with no gene match: 6. In germline, CDR1 is MGHRA, CDR2 YSYEKL. V and J are TRBV4-1 and TRBJ1-2; 8 bases map to TRBD1. The TCR comes from a woman at least 80 years old with acute or convalescent COVID-19. Sequencing used peripheral blood. The CDR3 is CASSQIAGQGYGYTF. The CDR3 coding sequence is TGCGCCAGCAGCCAAATTGCCGGACAGGGCTATGGCTACACCTTC.